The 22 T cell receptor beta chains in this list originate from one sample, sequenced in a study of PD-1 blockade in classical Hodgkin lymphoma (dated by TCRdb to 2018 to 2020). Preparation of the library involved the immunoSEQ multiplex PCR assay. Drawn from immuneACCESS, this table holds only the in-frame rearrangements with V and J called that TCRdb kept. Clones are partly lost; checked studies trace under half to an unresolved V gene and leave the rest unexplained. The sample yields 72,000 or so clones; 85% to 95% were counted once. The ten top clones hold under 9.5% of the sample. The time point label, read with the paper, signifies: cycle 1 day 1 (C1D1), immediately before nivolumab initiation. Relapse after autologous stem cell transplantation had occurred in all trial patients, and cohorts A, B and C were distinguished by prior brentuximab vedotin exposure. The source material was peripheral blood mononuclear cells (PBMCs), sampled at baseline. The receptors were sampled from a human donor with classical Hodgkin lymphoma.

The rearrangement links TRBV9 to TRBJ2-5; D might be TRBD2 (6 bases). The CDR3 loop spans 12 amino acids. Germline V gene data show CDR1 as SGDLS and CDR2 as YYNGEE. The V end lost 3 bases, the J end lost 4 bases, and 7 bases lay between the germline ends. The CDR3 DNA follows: TGTGCCAGCAGCGGGAGGGGAGAGACCCAGTACTTC. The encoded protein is CASSGRGETQYF.

DNA for the CDR3: TGTGCCAGCTTCCCCCGGGACAGGGGCACAGATACGCAGTATTTT. As protein: CASFPRDRGTDTQYF. V is TRBV27 and J is TRBJ2-3, with TRBD1 matching over 9 bases. The CDR3 consists of 15 residues. CDR1 and CDR2 from the germline V gene are MNHEY and SMNVEV (reference sequence). The ends lost 8 bases at V and 1 base at J; junction bases unmatched: 7.

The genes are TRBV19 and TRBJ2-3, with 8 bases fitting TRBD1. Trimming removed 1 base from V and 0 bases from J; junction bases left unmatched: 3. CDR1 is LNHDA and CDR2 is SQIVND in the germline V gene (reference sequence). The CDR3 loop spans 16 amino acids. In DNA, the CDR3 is TGTGCCAGTAGTATAGGGACAGGGTTTAGCACAGATACGCAGTATTTT. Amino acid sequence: CASSIGTGFSTDTQYF.

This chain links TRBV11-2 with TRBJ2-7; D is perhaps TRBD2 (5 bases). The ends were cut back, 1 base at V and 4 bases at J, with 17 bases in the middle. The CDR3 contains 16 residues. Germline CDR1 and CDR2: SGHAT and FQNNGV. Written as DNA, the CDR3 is TGTGCCAGCAGCTTAGGCCCGACTACGACGGGGTACGAGCAGTACTTC. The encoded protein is CASSLGPTTTGYEQYF.

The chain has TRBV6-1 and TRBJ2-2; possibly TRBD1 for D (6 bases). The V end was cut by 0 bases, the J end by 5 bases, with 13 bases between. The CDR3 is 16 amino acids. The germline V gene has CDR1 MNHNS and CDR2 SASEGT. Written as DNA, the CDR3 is TGTGCCAGCAGTGAAGCTTACAGGGAAATTACCGGGGAGCTGTTTTTT. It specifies CASSEAYREITGELFF.

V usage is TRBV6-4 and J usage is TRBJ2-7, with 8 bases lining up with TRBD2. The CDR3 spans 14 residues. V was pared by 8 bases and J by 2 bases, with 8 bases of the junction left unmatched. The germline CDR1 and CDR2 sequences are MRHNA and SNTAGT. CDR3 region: CASFTSGIPYEQYF. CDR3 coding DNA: TGTGCCAGCTTTACTAGCGGTATACCCTACGAGCAGTACTTC.

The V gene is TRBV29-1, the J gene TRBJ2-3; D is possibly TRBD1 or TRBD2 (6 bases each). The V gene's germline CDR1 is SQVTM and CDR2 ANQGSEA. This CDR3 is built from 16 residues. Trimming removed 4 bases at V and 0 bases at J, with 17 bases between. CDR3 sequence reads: CSVAPGGKPSTDTQYF. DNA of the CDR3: TGCAGCGTTGCGCCCGGGGGCAAACCAAGCACAGATACGCAGTATTTT.

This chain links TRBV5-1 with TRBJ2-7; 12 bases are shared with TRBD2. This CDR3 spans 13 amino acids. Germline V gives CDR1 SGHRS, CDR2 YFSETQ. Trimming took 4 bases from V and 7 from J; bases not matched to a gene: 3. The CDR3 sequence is CASSDGLAGEQYF. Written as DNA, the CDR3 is TGCGCCAGCAGCGATGGACTAGCGGGGGAGCAGTACTTC.

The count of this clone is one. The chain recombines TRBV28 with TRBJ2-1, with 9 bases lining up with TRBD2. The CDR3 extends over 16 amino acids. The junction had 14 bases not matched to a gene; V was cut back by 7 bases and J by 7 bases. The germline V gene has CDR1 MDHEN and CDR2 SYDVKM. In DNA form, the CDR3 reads TGTGCCAGCAAGTCCAGTGGCGGGAGGGCCGGGAATGAGCAGTTCTTC. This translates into CASKSSGGRAGNEQFF.

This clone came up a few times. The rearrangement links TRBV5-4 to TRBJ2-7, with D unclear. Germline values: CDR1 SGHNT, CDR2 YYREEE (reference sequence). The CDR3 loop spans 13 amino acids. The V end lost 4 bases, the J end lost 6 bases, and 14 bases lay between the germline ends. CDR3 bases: TGTGCCAGCAGCCCGGAGTCGGGCCTCGAGCAGTACTTC. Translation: CASSPESGLEQYF.

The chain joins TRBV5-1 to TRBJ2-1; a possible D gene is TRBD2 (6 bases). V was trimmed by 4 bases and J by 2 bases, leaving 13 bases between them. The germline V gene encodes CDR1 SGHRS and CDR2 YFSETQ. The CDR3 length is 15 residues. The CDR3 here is CASSPSGTAYNEQFF. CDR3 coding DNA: TGCGCCAGCAGCCCTTCCGGGACTGCCTACAATGAGCAGTTCTTC.

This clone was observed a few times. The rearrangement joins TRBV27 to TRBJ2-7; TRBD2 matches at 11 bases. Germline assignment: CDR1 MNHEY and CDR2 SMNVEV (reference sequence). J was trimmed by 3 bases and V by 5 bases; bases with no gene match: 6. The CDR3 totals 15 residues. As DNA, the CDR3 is TGTGCCAGCAGTCCGACTAGCGGGGTTAACTACGAGCAGTACTTC. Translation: CASSPTSGVNYEQYF.

Here the CDR3 reads CSVSTGAKVTF. CDR3 nucleotides: TGCAGCGTTTCGACAGGGGCGAAGGTCACCTTC. The V call is TRBV29-1, the J call TRBJ1-2; 8 bases align to TRBD1. V dropped 5 bases and J dropped 13; count of bases not matched to a gene: 9. The CDR3 consists of 11 residues. Germline loops: CDR1 SQVTM, CDR2 ANQGSEA. The full variable domain, with the rest looked up from reference TRBV29-1 and TRBJ1-2, is SAVISQKPSRDICQRGTSLTIQCQVDSQVTMMFWYRQQPGQSLTLIATANQGSEATYESGFVIDKFPISRPNLTFSTLTVSNMSPEDSSIYLCSVSTGAKVTFGSGTRLTVV.

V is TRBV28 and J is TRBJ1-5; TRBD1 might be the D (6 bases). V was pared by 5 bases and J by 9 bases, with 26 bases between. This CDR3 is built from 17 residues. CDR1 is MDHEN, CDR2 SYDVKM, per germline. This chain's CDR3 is CASSPFRGRARQAPQHF. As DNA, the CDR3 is TGTGCCAGCAGTCCCTTCAGGGGAAGGGCGAGACAAGCGCCCCAGCATTTT.

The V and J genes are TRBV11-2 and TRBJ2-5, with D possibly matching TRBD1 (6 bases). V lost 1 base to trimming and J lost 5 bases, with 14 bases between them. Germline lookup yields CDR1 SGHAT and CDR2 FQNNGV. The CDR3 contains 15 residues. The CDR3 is CASSLVRQGMETQYF. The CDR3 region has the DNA TGTGCCAGCAGCTTAGTCAGGCAGGGGATGGAGACCCAGTACTTC.

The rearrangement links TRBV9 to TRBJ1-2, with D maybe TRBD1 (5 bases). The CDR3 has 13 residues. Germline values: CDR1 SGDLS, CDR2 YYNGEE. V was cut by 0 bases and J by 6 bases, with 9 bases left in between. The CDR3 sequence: CASSVAQGDGYTF. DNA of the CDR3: TGTGCCAGCAGCGTAGCCCAGGGTGATGGCTACACCTTC.

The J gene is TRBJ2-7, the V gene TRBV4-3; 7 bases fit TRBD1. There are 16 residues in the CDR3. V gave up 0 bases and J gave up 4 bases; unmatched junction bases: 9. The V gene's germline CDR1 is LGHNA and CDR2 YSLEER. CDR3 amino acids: CASSQDRTGGSYEQYF. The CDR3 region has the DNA TGCGCCAGCAGCCAAGATAGGACAGGAGGTTCTTACGAGCAGTACTTC.

The CDR3 nucleotides are TGTGCCAGCAGCTTGGCACAGGCCCGGAACTCCTACGAGCAGTACTTC. This codes for CASSLAQARNSYEQYF. The chain links TRBV5-5 to TRBJ2-7, with a possible D match to TRBD1 (5 bases). The germline V and J ends were trimmed by 0 bases and 0 bases, with 13 bases remaining between them. The CDR3 is 16 residues long. CDR1 SGHKS and CDR2 YYEKEE come from the germline V gene (reference sequence).

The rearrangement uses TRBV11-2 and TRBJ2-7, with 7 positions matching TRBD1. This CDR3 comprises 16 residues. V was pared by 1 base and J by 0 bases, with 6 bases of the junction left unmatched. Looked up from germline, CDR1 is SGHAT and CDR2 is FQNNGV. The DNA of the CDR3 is TGTGCCAGCAGCTTAGCGGCCGGGACAGCCTCCTACGAGCAGTACTTC. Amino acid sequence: CASSLAAGTASYEQYF. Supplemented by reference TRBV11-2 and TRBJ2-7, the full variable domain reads EAGVAQSPRYKIIEKRQSVAFWCNPISGHATLYWYQQILGQGPKLLIQFQNNGVVDDSQLPKDRFSAERLKGVDSTLKIQPAKLEDSAVYLCASSLAAGTASYEQYFGPGTRLTVT.

The CDR3 region is CASSSSGRIGDEQFF. DNA for the CDR3: TGTGCCAGCAGCTCTAGCGGGAGAATCGGGGATGAGCAGTTCTTC. The chain carries TRBV7-9 and TRBJ2-1; TRBD2 agrees at 10 bases. V shed 4 bases, J shed 8 bases, and the junction held 8 bases outside the gene matches. Looked up from germline, CDR1 is SEHNR and CDR2 is FQNEAQ (reference sequence). The CDR3 is 15 amino acids.

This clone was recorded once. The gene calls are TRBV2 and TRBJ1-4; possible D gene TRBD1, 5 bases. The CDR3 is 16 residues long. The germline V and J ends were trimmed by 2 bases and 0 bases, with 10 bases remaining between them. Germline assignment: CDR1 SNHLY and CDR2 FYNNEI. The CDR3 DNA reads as TGTGCCAGCAGTGAAATACGGGGACCAACTAATGAAAAACTGTTTTTT. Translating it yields CASSEIRGPTNEKLFF.

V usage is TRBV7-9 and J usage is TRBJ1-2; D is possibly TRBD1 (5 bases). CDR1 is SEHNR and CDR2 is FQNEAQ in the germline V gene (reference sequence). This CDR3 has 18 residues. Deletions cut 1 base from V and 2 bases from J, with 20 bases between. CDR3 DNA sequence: TGTGCCAGCAGCTTAGTCTGGGGTGACAGAGCGGGAAACTATGGCTACACCTTC. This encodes CASSLVWGDRAGNYGYTF.